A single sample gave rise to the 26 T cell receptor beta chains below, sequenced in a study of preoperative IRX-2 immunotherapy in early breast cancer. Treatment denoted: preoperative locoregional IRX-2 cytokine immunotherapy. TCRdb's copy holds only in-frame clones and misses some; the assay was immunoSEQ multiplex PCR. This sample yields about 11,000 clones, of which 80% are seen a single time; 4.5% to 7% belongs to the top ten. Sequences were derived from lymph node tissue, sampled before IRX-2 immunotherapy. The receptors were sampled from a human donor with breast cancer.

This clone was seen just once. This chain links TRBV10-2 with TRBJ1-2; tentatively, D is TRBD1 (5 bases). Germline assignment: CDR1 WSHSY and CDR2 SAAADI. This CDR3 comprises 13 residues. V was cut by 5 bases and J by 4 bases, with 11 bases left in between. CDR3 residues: CASSSGRAYGYTF. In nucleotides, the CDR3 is TGCGCCAGCAGTTCCGGCAGGGCCTATGGCTACACCTTC.

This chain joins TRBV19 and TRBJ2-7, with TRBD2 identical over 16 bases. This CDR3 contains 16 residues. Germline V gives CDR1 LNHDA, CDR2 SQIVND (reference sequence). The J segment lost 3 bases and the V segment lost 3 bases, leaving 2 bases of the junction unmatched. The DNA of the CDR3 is TGTGCCAGTAGTATCGGGACTAGCGGGAGGGGCTACGAGCAGTACTTC. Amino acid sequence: CASSIGTSGRGYEQYF.

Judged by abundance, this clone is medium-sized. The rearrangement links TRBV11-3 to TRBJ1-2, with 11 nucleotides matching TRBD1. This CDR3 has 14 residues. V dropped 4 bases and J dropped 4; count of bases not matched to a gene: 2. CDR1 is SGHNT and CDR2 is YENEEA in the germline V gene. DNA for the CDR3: TGTGCCAGCAGCTCTGGGACAGGGGGCTATGGCTACACCTTC. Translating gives CASSSGTGGYGYTF.

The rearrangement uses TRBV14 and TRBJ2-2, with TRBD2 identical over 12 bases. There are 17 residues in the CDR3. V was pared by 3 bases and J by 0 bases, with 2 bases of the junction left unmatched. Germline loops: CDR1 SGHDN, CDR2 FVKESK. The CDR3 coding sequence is TGTGCCAGCAGCCACCGGACTAGCGGGACGAACACCGGGGAGCTGTTTTTT. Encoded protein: CASSHRTSGTNTGELFF.

The CDR3 DNA reads as TGTGCCAGCAGCTTGGTAACAGGGGGAATTCAAGAGACCCAGTACTTC. Its protein is CASSLVTGGIQETQYF. The chain employs TRBV11-3 and TRBJ2-5, with 8 nucleotides matching TRBD1. CDR1 is SGHNT and CDR2 is YENEEA in the germline V gene. Trimming took 3 bases from V and 2 from J; bases not matched to a gene: 8. The CDR3 has 16 amino acids.

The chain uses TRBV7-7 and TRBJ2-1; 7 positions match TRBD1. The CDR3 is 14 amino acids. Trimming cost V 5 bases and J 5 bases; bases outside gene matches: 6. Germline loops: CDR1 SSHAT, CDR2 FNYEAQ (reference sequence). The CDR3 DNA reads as TGTGCCAGCAGCGCGATGACAGGGAACAATGAGCAGTTCTTC. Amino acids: CASSAMTGNNEQFF.

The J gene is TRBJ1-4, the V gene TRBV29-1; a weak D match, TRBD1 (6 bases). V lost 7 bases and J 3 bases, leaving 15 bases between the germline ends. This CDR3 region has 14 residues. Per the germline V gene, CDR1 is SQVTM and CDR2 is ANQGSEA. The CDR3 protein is CSAALTGANEKLFF. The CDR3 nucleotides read TGCAGCGCCGCCTTGACAGGCGCTAATGAAAAACTGTTTTTT.

Here the CDR3 reads CASRLAGPNTGELFF. The CDR3 DNA sequence: TGTGCCAGCCGGCTAGCGGGACCGAACACCGGGGAGCTGTTTTTT. The rearrangement links TRBV11-3 to TRBJ2-2; 9 nucleotides line up with TRBD2. The CDR3 totals 15 residues. CDR1 SGHNT and CDR2 YENEEA come from the germline V gene. The ends lost 8 bases at V and 0 bases at J; junction bases unmatched: 4. Supplemented by reference TRBV11-3 and TRBJ2-2, the full variable domain reads EAGVVQSPRYKIIEKKQPVAFWCNPISGHNTLYWYLQNLGQGPELLIRYENEEAVDDSQLPKDRFSAERLKGVDSTLKIQPAELGDSAVYLCASRLAGPNTGELFFGEGSRLTVL.

The CDR3 DNA is TGTGCCTGGAGTCCCAAAGGGCGGAAGAACACTGAAGCTTTCTTT. Translation gives CAWSPKGRKNTEAFF. The chain combines TRBV30 with TRBJ1-1; D is ambiguous. The CDR3 has 15 amino acids. The germline V gene encodes CDR1 GTSNPN and CDR2 SVGIG (reference sequence). V was clipped by 2 bases and J by 1 base, with 14 bases between them.

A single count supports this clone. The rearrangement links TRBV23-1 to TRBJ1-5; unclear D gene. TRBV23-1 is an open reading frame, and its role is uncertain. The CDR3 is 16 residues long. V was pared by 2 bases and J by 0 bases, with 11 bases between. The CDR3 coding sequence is TGCGCCAGCAGTCAACAAATCCTATGTAGCAATCAGCCCCAGCATTTT. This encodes CASSQQILCSNQPQHF.

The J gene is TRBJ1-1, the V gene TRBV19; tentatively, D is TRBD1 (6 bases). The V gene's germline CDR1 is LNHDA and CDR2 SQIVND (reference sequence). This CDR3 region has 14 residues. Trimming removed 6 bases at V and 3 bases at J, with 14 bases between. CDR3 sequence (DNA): TGTGCCAGTAGGGGGGCAGGGAGCTACACTGAAGCTTTCTTT. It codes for CASRGAGSYTEAFF.

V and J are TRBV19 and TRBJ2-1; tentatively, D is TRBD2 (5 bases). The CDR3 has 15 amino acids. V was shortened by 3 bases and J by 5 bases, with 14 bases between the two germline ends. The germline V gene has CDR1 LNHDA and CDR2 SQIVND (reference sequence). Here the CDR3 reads CASSMNGIGNNEQFF. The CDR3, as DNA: TGTGCCAGTAGTATGAACGGGATTGGGAACAATGAGCAGTTCTTC.

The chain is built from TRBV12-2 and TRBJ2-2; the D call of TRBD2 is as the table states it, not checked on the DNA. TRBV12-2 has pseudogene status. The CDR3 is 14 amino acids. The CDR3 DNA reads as TGTGCCGGTCAATTGGGAGGGTACACCGGGGAGCTGTTTTTT. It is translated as CAGQLGGYTGELFF.

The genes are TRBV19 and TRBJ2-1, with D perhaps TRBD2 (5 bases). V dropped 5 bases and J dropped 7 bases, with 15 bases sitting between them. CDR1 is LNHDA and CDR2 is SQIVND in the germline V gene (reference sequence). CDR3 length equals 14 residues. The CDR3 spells CASSGLGPGNEQFF. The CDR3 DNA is TGTGCCAGTAGTGGACTTGGCCCTGGGAATGAGCAGTTCTTC.

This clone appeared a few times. In nucleotides, the CDR3 is TGTGCCAGCAGTTCAGCTAGCAATCAGCCCCAGCATTTT. It specifies CASSSASNQPQHF. The gene calls are TRBV6-8 and TRBJ1-5; no definite D call. The CDR3 is 13 amino acids. CDR1 is MNHGY and CDR2 is SAAAGT in the germline V gene. V lost 4 bases and J lost 0, with 4 bases in between.

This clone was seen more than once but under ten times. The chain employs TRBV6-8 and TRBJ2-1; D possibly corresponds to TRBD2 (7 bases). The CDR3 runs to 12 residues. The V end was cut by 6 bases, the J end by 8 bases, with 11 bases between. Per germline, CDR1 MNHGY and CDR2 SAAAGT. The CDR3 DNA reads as TGTGCCAGCAGAGGGGGGGGCGATGAGCAGTTCTTC. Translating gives CASRGGGDEQFF.

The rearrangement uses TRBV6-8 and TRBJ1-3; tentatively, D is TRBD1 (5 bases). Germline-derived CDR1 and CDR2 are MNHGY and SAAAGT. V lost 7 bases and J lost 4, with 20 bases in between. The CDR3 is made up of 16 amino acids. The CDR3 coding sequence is TGTGCCAGCAAGACGAGGGGCTCACGGACCGGAAACACCATATATTTT. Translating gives CASKTRGSRTGNTIYF.

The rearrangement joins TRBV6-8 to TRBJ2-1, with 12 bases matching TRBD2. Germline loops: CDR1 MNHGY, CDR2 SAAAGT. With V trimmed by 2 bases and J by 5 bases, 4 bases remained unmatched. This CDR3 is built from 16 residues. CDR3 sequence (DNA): TGTGCCAGCAGTTACCCGACTAGCGGGAGCGACAATGAGCAGTTCTTC. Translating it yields CASSYPTSGSDNEQFF.

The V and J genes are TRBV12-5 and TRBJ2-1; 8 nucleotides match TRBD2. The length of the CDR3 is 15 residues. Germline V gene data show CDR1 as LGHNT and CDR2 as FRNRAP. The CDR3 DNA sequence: TGTGCCAGCAAGGAAGCGGGAGTGGGTTACAATGAGCAGTTCTTC. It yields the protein CASKEAGVGYNEQFF.

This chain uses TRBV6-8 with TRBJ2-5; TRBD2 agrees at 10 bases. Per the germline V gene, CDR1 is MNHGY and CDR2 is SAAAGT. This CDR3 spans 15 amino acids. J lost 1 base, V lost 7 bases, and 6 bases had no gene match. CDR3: CASILAGVRQETQYF. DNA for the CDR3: TGTGCCAGCATTCTAGCGGGAGTACGCCAAGAGACCCAGTACTTC.

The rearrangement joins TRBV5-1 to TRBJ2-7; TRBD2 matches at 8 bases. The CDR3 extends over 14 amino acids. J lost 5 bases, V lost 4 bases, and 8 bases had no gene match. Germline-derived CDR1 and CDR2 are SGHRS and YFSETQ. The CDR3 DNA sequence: TGCGCCAGCAGCACGACGGGAGGGAGCAACGAGCAGTACTTC. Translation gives CASSTTGGSNEQYF. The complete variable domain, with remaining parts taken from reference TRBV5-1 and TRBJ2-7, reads KAGVTQTPRYLIKTRGQQVTLSCSPISGHRSVSWYQQTPGQGLQFLFEYFSETQRNKGNFPGRFSGRQFSNSRSEMNVSTLELGDSALYLCASSTTGGSNEQYFGPGTRLTVT.

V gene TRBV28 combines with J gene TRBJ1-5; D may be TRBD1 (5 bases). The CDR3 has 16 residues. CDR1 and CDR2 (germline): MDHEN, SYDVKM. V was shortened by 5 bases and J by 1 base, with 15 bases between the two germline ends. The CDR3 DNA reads TGTGCCAGCAGTCTCCGGGTGGGGACGAGCAATCAGCCCCAGCATTTT. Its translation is CASSLRVGTSNQPQHF.

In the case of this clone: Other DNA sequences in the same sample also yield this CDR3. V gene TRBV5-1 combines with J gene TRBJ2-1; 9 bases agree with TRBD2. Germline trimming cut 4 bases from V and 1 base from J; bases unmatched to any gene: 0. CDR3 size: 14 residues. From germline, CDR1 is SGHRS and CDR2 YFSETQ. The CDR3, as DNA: TGCGCCAGCAGCCTAGCGGGGTCCTACAATGAGCAGTTCTTC. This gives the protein CASSLAGSYNEQFF.

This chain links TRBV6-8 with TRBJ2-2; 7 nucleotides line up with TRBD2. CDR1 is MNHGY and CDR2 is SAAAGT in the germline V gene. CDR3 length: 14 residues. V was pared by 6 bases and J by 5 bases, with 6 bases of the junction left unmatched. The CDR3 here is CASSAGRETGELFF. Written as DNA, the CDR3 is TGTGCCAGCAGCGCGGGGCGGGAGACCGGGGAGCTGTTTTTT.

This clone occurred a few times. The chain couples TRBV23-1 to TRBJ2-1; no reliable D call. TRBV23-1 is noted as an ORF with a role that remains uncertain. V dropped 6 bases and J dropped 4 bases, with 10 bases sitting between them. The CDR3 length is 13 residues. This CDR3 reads CASSLTPYNEQFF. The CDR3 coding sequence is TGCGCCAGCAGCTTGACCCCTTACAATGAGCAGTTCTTC.

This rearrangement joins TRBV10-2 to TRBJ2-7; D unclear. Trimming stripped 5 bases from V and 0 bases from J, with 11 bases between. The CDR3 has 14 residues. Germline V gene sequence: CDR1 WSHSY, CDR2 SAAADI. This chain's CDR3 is CASSMEASSYEQYF. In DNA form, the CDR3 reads TGCGCCAGCAGTATGGAAGCAAGCTCCTACGAGCAGTACTTC.